This passage covers 21 T cell receptor beta chains from one sample sequenced in a study of blood T cell repertoires in COVID-19. Libraries were prepared by immunoSEQ multiplex PCR; TCRdb keeps only in-frame clonotypes and omits some of them. The table records about 25,000 clones, roughly 84% of them present only once. The sample consisted of peripheral blood. Source of these receptors: a human donor in a cohort sampled during active COVID-19.

The gene calls are TRBV19 and TRBJ2-7; a possible D gene is TRBD1 (6 bases). The V gene's germline CDR1 is LNHDA and CDR2 SQIVND (reference sequence). V gave up 4 bases and J gave up 4 bases, with 14 bases separating them. The CDR3 length is 14 residues. The CDR3 DNA is TGTGCCAGTAGTAGCACCGGGACACTATACGAGCAGTACTTC. Translation gives CASSSTGTLYEQYF.

The V and J genes are TRBV5-1 and TRBJ1-3; weak D call: TRBD1 (5 bases). Trimming shortened V by 0 bases and J by 2 bases, and 6 bases separated the two germline ends. This CDR3 is 14 amino acids long. Germline loops: CDR1 SGHRS, CDR2 YFSETQ. Here the CDR3 reads CASSLDRTGNTIYF. CDR3 sequence (DNA): TGCGCCAGCAGCTTGGACAGGACTGGAAACACCATATATTTT.

The gene calls are TRBV19 and TRBJ1-1; 9 positions match TRBD1. Germline assignment: CDR1 LNHDA and CDR2 SQIVND (reference sequence). Germline trimming cut 5 bases from V and 1 base from J; bases unmatched to any gene: 11. CDR3 length: 17 residues. CDR3 nucleotides: TGTGCCAGTAGTGTCGCTACAGGGGGCAGAGGGAACACTGAAGCTTTCTTT. Its protein product is CASSVATGGRGNTEAFF.

The gene calls are TRBV6-5 and TRBJ1-2; perhaps TRBD1 as D (6 bases). Trimming removed 6 bases at V and 0 bases at J, with 14 bases between. The CDR3 is made up of 15 amino acids. Germline values: CDR1 MNHEY, CDR2 SVGAGI. The DNA of the CDR3 is TGTGCCAGCAGGGACTGGACAGTCCCTAACTATGGCTACACCTTC. Its protein product is CASRDWTVPNYGYTF.

The chain joins TRBV4-3 to TRBJ1-4; TRBD1 is a possible D gene (6 bases). The CDR3 is 14 residues long. CDR1 and CDR2 (germline): LGHNA, YSLEER. V lost 0 bases to trimming and J lost 5 bases, with 7 bases between them. The DNA for the CDR3 is TGCGCCAGCAGCCAAGAAGGGACAAATGAAAAACTGTTTTTT. Protein product: CASSQEGTNEKLFF.

The chain uses TRBV27 and TRBJ1-2; TRBD1 aligns across 8 bases. The CDR3 length is 14 residues. J was trimmed by 6 bases and V by 1 base; bases with no gene match: 4. CDR1 MNHEY and CDR2 SMNVEV come from the germline V gene (reference sequence). The CDR3 here is CASSLFQGADGYTF. CDR3 DNA: TGTGCCAGCAGTTTATTTCAGGGGGCCGATGGCTACACCTTC.

The rearrangement links TRBV12-5 to TRBJ1-6; 8 bases line up with TRBD1. The CDR3 totals 17 residues. The V gene's germline CDR1 is LGHNT and CDR2 FRNRAP. Trimming at V came to 3 bases and at J to 7 bases, leaving 11 bases not matched to a gene. The CDR3 DNA follows: TGTGCTAGTGGTTTCCTCTTCGAGGACAGGGTAAATTCACCCCTCCACTTT. This translates into CASGFLFEDRVNSPLHF.

The V gene is TRBV10-3, the J gene TRBJ2-2; TRBD1 agrees at 10 bases. This CDR3 has 16 amino acids. The junction had 3 bases not matched to a gene; V was cut back by 0 bases and J by 5 bases. The germline gives CDR1 ENHRY, CDR2 SYGVKD. The CDR3 sequence is CAISESRTGGTGELFF. DNA for the CDR3: TGTGCCATCAGTGAGTCTAGGACAGGGGGAACCGGGGAGCTGTTTTTT.

This clone has more than one count but fewer than ten. This chain uses TRBV4-3 with TRBJ1-1; TRBD1 matches at 9 bases. The CDR3 is 17 residues long. V was clipped by 4 bases and J by 4 bases; unmatched bases: 13. Germline V gives CDR1 LGHNA, CDR2 YSLEER. Here the CDR3 DNA reads TGCGCCAGCAGCCCAAGGGGGGGACAGGGTCCGCTCACTGAAGCTTTCTTT. This gives the protein CASSPRGGQGPLTEAFF.

CDR3 coding DNA: TGTGCCATCAGCAACAGGGATGAGCAGTTCTTC. The encoded protein is CAISNRDEQFF. This rearrangement joins TRBV10-3 to TRBJ2-1; D may be TRBD1 (6 bases). The CDR3 loop spans 11 amino acids. Germline assignment: CDR1 ENHRY and CDR2 SYGVKD. V lost 6 bases to trimming and J lost 8 bases, with 8 bases between them.

This clone turned up a few times. This chain connects TRBV25-1 to TRBJ1-5; D unclear. This CDR3 contains 13 residues. V lost 10 bases, J lost 3 bases, and 13 bases lay in between. Looked up from germline, CDR1 is MGHDK and CDR2 is SYGVNS. CDR3 loop: CAKRRETNQPQHF. The CDR3 region has the DNA TGTGCCAAGCGCCGTGAGACCAATCAGCCCCAGCATTTT.

This chain joins TRBV7-2 and TRBJ1-2; D perhaps matches TRBD1 (6 bases). CDR1 is SGHTA, CDR2 FQGNSA, per germline. The V end lost 1 base, the J end lost 4 bases, and 10 bases lay between the germline ends. This CDR3 is 14 amino acids long. This chain's CDR3 is CASSLVGTPYGYTF. CDR3 nucleotides: TGTGCCAGCAGCTTAGTGGGGACACCCTATGGCTACACCTTC.

The V call is TRBV6-5, the J call TRBJ1-1; D perhaps matches TRBD1 (6 bases). Germline CDR1 MNHEY, CDR2 SVGAGI. This CDR3 contains 13 residues. The germline V and J ends were trimmed by 0 bases and 7 bases, with 9 bases remaining between them. CDR3 DNA sequence: TGTGCCAGCAGTTACTCGCAGGGGTTTGAAGCTTTCTTT. Its translation is CASSYSQGFEAFF.

The V gene is TRBV6-5, the J gene TRBJ1-2; D may be TRBD1 (5 bases). Trimming stripped 0 bases from V and 4 bases from J, with 12 bases between. Germline V gene lookup returns CDR1 MNHEY and CDR2 SVGAGI. The CDR3 runs 15 residues. The CDR3: CASSYSDSRFYGYTF. In DNA, the CDR3 is TGTGCCAGCAGTTACTCAGACAGTAGATTCTATGGCTACACCTTC.

The chain recombines TRBV14 with TRBJ2-5, with 11 bases that match TRBD1. The germline gives CDR1 SGHDN, CDR2 FVKESK. This CDR3 spans 16 amino acids. Trimming took 4 bases from V and 4 from J; bases not matched to a gene: 8. The DNA for the CDR3 is TGTGCCAGCAGCCCCCGGGACAGGGGGTTCGGAGAGACCCAGTACTTC. Translated: CASSPRDRGFGETQYF.

The CDR3 coding sequence is TGTGCCACCAGTGTCTACGCAGGGGGGACCGGGGAGCTGTTTTTT. Its protein is CATSVYAGGTGELFF. The chain employs TRBV24-1 and TRBJ2-2; D might be TRBD1 (7 bases). Germline values: CDR1 KGHDR, CDR2 SFDVKD. The CDR3 totals 15 residues. V was trimmed by 5 bases and J by 5 bases, leaving 14 bases between them.

The V gene is TRBV27, the J gene TRBJ1-2; D is uncertain. The CDR3 totals 15 residues. V shed 2 bases and J shed 4 bases, with 14 bases lying between them. Germline CDR1 is MNHEY and CDR2 is SMNVEV (reference sequence). CDR3: CASSLTAAPSYGYTF. The CDR3 DNA reads TGTGCCAGCAGTTTAACGGCAGCGCCCTCCTATGGCTACACCTTC.

J is TRBJ1-2 and V is TRBV30; D gene ambiguous. The CDR3 contains 13 residues. The germline gives CDR1 GTSNPN, CDR2 SVGIG (reference sequence). V lost 0 bases and J lost 8, with 13 bases in between. Here the CDR3 reads CAWSVGALRGYTF. CDR3 nucleotide sequence: TGTGCCTGGAGTGTAGGAGCCCTTCGGGGCTACACCTTC.

This clone occurred a few times. This CDR3 reads CASSVDSYSYEQYF. CDR3 coding DNA: TGTGCCAGCAGCGTAGACAGTTACTCCTACGAGCAGTACTTC. The chain joins TRBV9 to TRBJ2-7; D gene unclear. Germline lookup yields CDR1 SGDLS and CDR2 YYNGEE. The V end was cut by 0 bases, the J end by 0 bases, with 7 bases between. The CDR3 length is 14 residues.

The V gene is TRBV27, the J gene TRBJ2-3, with 9 nucleotides matching TRBD2. The V segment lost 0 bases and the J segment 3 bases; nucleotides outside the gene matches: 4. CDR1 and CDR2 (germline): MNHEY, SMNVEV (reference sequence). This CDR3 is 16 amino acids long. CDR3: CASSLSVSGGTDTQYF. The CDR3 coding sequence is TGTGCCAGCAGTTTATCGGTGAGCGGGGGGACAGATACGCAGTATTTT.

The V and J genes are TRBV7-9 and TRBJ2-3; a possible D gene is TRBD2 (5 bases). CDR3 length equals 16 residues. Germline lookup yields CDR1 SEHNR and CDR2 FQNEAQ (reference sequence). Trimming cost V 4 bases and J 0 bases, with 14 bases left between them. DNA for the CDR3: TGTGCCAGCAGCTACCCCCCGGACTTGAGCACAGATACGCAGTATTTT. It specifies CASSYPPDLSTDTQYF.